This TCR beta chain was sequenced during a study of blood T cells in healthy people across ages. About the study: Template switching picked up about one barcoded beta molecule for each two T cells.

Sample-barcoded 5' priming and a J-beta primer mix drove a second PCR of roughly 7 to 11 cycles. Template switching added a 12-random-nucleotide identifier to every cDNA molecule. Any given sample supplied a minimum of 3 million CDR3-containing paired-end reads. TCRdb independently ran MiXCR on the 5' RACE reads; one entry per CDR3 protein. The sample contains about 670,000 distinct CDR3 sequences, around 52% of which appear only once. This clonotype was seen many times. Between the trimmed V and J ends, which lost 0 bases and 9 bases, there was a span of 12 bases. Germline assignment: CDR1 SGHDN and CDR2 FVKESK. The CDR3 loop spans 14 amino acids.

The specimen was blood. The receptor was isolated from a woman older than 75 in good health. This chain joins TRBV14 and TRBJ2-1; the D gene is possibly TRBD1 (5 bases). CDR3 in amino acids: CASSQDIWGLEQFF. Written as DNA, the CDR3 is TGTGCCAGCAGCCAAGATATCTGGGGCCTTGAGCAGTTCTTC.